These T cell receptor beta chains were read from a single sample in a study of shared clonotypes between healthy human individuals. Sequencing used immunoSEQ multiplex PCR; TCRdb keeps in-frame clones, though not all of them. The sample has over 1.4 million clones; 96% are singletons. The sequenced sample was naive CD4+ T cells sorted from blood. The receptors come from a man aged 30 to 45 in good health. The CDR3 runs from the conserved cysteine through the conserved F or W. D genes are given only for firm matches. Not every row has a clone size; where given, it reads once, few, many or a size class.

V gene: TRBV7-3
D gene: TRBD2
clone size: .
J gene: TRBJ2-1
CDR3 protein: CASSLVRGSSYNEQFF
CDR3 DNA: TGTGCCAGCAGCTTGGTACGCGGGAGCTCCTACAATGAGCAGTTCTTC

V gene: TRBV6-6
D gene: .
clone size: .
J gene: TRBJ2-1
CDR3 protein: CASSYSETSNEQFF
CDR3 DNA: TGTGCCAGCAGTTACTCGGAGACTAGCAATGAGCAGTTCTTC

V gene: TRBV5-1
D gene: TRBD1
clone size: .
J gene: TRBJ2-7
CDR3 protein: CASSLEGQKFYEQYF
CDR3 DNA: TGCGCCAGCAGCTTGGAGGGACAGAAGTTCTACGAGCAGTACTTC

V gene: TRBV18
D gene: .
clone size: .
J gene: TRBJ2-3
CDR3 protein: CASSPGLSTDTQYF
CDR3 DNA: TGTGCCAGCTCACCGGGACTCAGCACAGATACGCAGTATTTT

V gene: TRBV7-9
D gene: .
clone size: .
J gene: TRBJ1-1
CDR3 protein: CASSLGRQEAFF
CDR3 DNA: TGTGCCAGCAGCCTGGGAAGGCAAGAAGCTTTCTTT

V gene: TRBV9
D gene: TRBD2
clone size: .
J gene: TRBJ2-7
CDR3 protein: CASSVSGTHYEQYF
CDR3 DNA: TGTGCCAGCAGCGTTAGCGGGACCCACTACGAGCAGTACTTC

V gene: TRBV5-1
D gene: .
clone size: .
J gene: TRBJ1-2
CDR3 protein: CASSLGRAVSYGYTF
CDR3 DNA: TGCGCCAGCAGCTTGGGCCGGGCCGTTAGCTATGGCTACACCTTC

V gene: TRBV5-1
D gene: .
clone size: .
J gene: TRBJ2-2
CDR3 protein: CASSPSQVANTGELFF
CDR3 DNA: TGCGCCAGCAGCCCATCACAGGTGGCGAACACCGGGGAGCTGTTTTTT

V gene: TRBV14
D gene: TRBD2
clone size: .
J gene: TRBJ2-1
CDR3 protein: CASSQDIPSGRNEQFF
CDR3 DNA: TGTGCCAGCAGCCAAGATATTCCTAGCGGGAGGAATGAGCAGTTCTTC

V gene: TRBV5-1
D gene: TRBD2
clone size: .
J gene: TRBJ2-5
CDR3 protein: CASSPRWTSDQETQYF
CDR3 DNA: TGCGCCAGCAGTCCGAGGTGGACTAGTGATCAAGAGACCCAGTACTTC

V gene: TRBV25-1
D gene: TRBD1
clone size: .
J gene: TRBJ2-7
CDR3 protein: CASSFSGTGFPREQYF
CDR3 DNA: TGTGCCAGCAGTTTTTCCGGGACAGGGTTCCCGAGGGAGCAGTACTTC

V gene: TRBV29-1
D gene: .
clone size: .
J gene: TRBJ2-3
CDR3 protein: CSVGQSDSNTQYF
CDR3 DNA: TGCAGCGTTGGGCAATCTGACAGTAATACGCAGTATTTT

V gene: TRBV4-1
D gene: TRBD2
clone size: once
J gene: TRBJ2-3
CDR3 protein: CASSHWDLAGSNTDTQYF
CDR3 DNA: TGCGCCAGCAGCCACTGGGACCTAGCGGGATCAAACACAGATACGCAGTATTTT

V gene: TRBV20-1
D gene: .
clone size: .
J gene: TRBJ1-1
CDR3 protein: CSARVGTEAFF
CDR3 DNA: TGCAGTGCTAGAGTGGGGACTGAAGCTTTCTTT

V gene: TRBV7-9
D gene: .
clone size: once
J gene: TRBJ1-4
CDR3 protein: CASSPGGDGNEKLFF
CDR3 DNA: TGTGCCAGCAGCCCTGGGGGGGATGGTAATGAAAAACTGTTTTTT

V gene: TRBV9
D gene: .
clone size: .
J gene: TRBJ1-3
CDR3 protein: CASSEVDGGLSGNTIYF
CDR3 DNA: TGTGCCAGCAGCGAGGTGGACGGTGGGCTCTCTGGAAACACCATATATTTT

V gene: TRBV7-3
D gene: .
clone size: .
J gene: TRBJ1-5
CDR3 protein: CASSPGQVQPQHF
CDR3 DNA: TGTGCCAGCAGCCCGGGACAAGTTCAGCCCCAGCATTTT

V gene: TRBV13
D gene: TRBD1
clone size: .
J gene: TRBJ2-1
CDR3 protein: CASSSKRDRSYNEQFF
CDR3 DNA: TGTGCCAGCAGCTCGAAACGGGACAGATCCTACAATGAGCAGTTCTTC

V gene: TRBV13
D gene: TRBD2
clone size: .
J gene: TRBJ2-3
CDR3 protein: CASSPGTIADTQYF
CDR3 DNA: TGTGCCAGCAGCCCAGGGACTATTGCGGATACGCAGTATTTT

V gene: TRBV29-1
D gene: .
clone size: .
J gene: TRBJ2-7
CDR3 protein: CSVSLMERSTIYEQYF
CDR3 DNA: TGCAGCGTTTCATTGATGGAGCGGAGCACTATATACGAGCAGTACTTC

V gene: TRBV4-3
D gene: TRBD2
clone size: .
J gene: TRBJ2-1
CDR3 protein: CASSPPSTSGRYYNEQFF
CDR3 DNA: TGCGCCAGCAGCCCGCCGAGTACTAGCGGGAGATACTACAATGAGCAGTTCTTC

V gene: TRBV27
D gene: .
clone size: .
J gene: TRBJ1-5
CDR3 protein: CASSYRNQPQHF
CDR3 DNA: TGTGCCAGCAGTTATAGGAATCAGCCCCAGCATTTT

V gene: TRBV2
D gene: TRBD1
clone size: .
J gene: TRBJ1-2
CDR3 protein: CASTVGQGGTYGYTF
CDR3 DNA: TGTGCCAGCACCGTTGGTCAGGGGGGGACCTATGGCTACACCTTC

V gene: TRBV18
D gene: TRBD2
clone size: once
J gene: TRBJ2-7
CDR3 protein: CASSRNHILAGDGGSEQYF
CDR3 DNA: TGTGCCAGCTCACGTAACCACATACTAGCGGGAGACGGGGGTTCCGAGCAGTACTTC

V gene: TRBV7-8
D gene: .
clone size: .
J gene: TRBJ2-5
CDR3 protein: CASSPSGSLGETQYF
CDR3 DNA: TGTGCCAGCAGCCCCTCCGGGTCGTTGGGGGAGACCCAGTACTTC

V gene: TRBV7-9
D gene: .
clone size: once
J gene: TRBJ2-7
CDR3 protein: CASSLYDDLAPHEQYF
CDR3 DNA: TGTGCCAGCAGCTTATACGACGATCTGGCCCCCCACGAGCAGTACTTC

V gene: TRBV6-5
D gene: .
clone size: .
J gene: TRBJ2-7
CDR3 protein: CASSATGPLSYEQYF
CDR3 DNA: TGTGCCAGCAGTGCCACAGGGCCCCTCTCCTACGAGCAGTACTTC

V gene: TRBV9
D gene: .
clone size: .
J gene: TRBJ2-1
CDR3 protein: CASSRAGSSYNEQFF
CDR3 DNA: TGTGCCAGCAGCCGGGCCGGGAGCTCCTACAATGAGCAGTTCTTC

V gene: TRBV7-2
D gene: .
clone size: .
J gene: TRBJ2-5
CDR3 protein: CASSQSQQQETQYF
CDR3 DNA: TGTGCCAGCAGCCAAAGCCAGCAGCAAGAGACCCAGTACTTC

V gene: TRBV9
D gene: .
clone size: .
J gene: TRBJ2-5
CDR3 protein: CASSVDHRETQYF
CDR3 DNA: TGTGCCAGCAGCGTAGATCACCGTGAGACCCAGTACTTC

V gene: TRBV2
D gene: TRBD1
clone size: once
J gene: TRBJ2-7
CDR3 protein: CARGQGAEQYF
CDR3 DNA: TGTGCCAGGGGACAGGGGGCCGAGCAGTACTTC

V gene: TRBV27
D gene: TRBD2
clone size: .
J gene: TRBJ2-5
CDR3 protein: CASSPLAGEETQYF
CDR3 DNA: TGTGCCAGCAGTCCACTAGCGGGAGAGGAGACCCAGTACTTC

V gene: TRBV18
D gene: TRBD2
clone size: .
J gene: TRBJ2-7
CDR3 protein: CASSGTSGKVQSYEQYF
CDR3 DNA: TGTGCCAGCTCAGGGACTAGCGGGAAGGTCCAGTCCTACGAGCAGTACTTC

V gene: TRBV7-6
D gene: TRBD1
clone size: once
J gene: TRBJ2-1
CDR3 protein: CASSSWGQGDNEQFF
CDR3 DNA: TGTGCCAGCAGCTCTTGGGGACAGGGAGACAATGAGCAGTTCTTC

V gene: TRBV28
D gene: TRBD2
clone size: .
J gene: TRBJ2-5
CDR3 protein: CASSLSGGSQETQYF
CDR3 DNA: TGTGCCAGCAGTTTATCGGGAGGATCGCAAGAGACCCAGTACTTC

V gene: TRBV29-1
D gene: .
clone size: .
J gene: TRBJ1-1
CDR3 protein: CSVEGRANTEAFF
CDR3 DNA: TGCAGCGTTGAGGGCCGGGCGAACACTGAAGCTTTCTTT

V gene: TRBV7-7
D gene: .
clone size: .
J gene: TRBJ2-5
CDR3 protein: CASSTRLRETQYF
CDR3 DNA: TGTGCTAGCTCCACCAGGTTGCGCGAGACCCAGTACTTC

V gene: TRBV7-3
D gene: .
clone size: .
J gene: TRBJ1-1
CDR3 protein: CASSYTVNTEAFF
CDR3 DNA: TGTGCCAGCAGTTACACAGTGAACACTGAAGCTTTCTTT

V gene: TRBV18
D gene: TRBD2
clone size: .
J gene: TRBJ2-1
CDR3 protein: CASSPSGGYNEQFF
CDR3 DNA: TGTGCCAGCTCACCTTCGGGAGGATACAATGAGCAGTTCTTC

V gene: TRBV5-1
D gene: .
clone size: .
J gene: TRBJ2-7
CDR3 protein: CASSLEGGYHEQYF
CDR3 DNA: TGCGCCAGCAGCTTGGAGGGGGGCTACCACGAGCAGTACTTC

V gene: TRBV6-6
D gene: .
clone size: few
J gene: TRBJ1-1
CDR3 protein: CASTPNTEAFF
CDR3 DNA: TGTGCCAGCACGCCGAACACTGAAGCTTTCTTT

V gene: TRBV7-2
D gene: .
clone size: .
J gene: TRBJ1-1
CDR3 protein: CASSLNQLNTEAFF
CDR3 DNA: TGTGCCAGCAGCTTAAATCAGTTAAACACTGAAGCTTTCTTT

V gene: TRBV5-4
D gene: .
clone size: .
J gene: TRBJ2-5
CDR3 protein: CASNPLDQETQYF
CDR3 DNA: TGTGCCAGCAACCCATTGGACCAAGAGACCCAGTACTTC

V gene: TRBV7-2
D gene: TRBD1
clone size: once
J gene: TRBJ2-7
CDR3 protein: CASTLFGGQGIYEQYF
CDR3 DNA: TGTGCCAGCACCCTTTTTGGGGGACAGGGCATCTACGAGCAGTACTTC

V gene: TRBV19
D gene: .
clone size: once
J gene: TRBJ1-1
CDR3 protein: CASSTRQDVAFF
CDR3 DNA: TGTGCCAGTAGTACGAGACAGGACGTGGCTTTCTTT

V gene: TRBV10-1
D gene: TRBD2
clone size: .
J gene: TRBJ2-2
CDR3 protein: CASSTARLADNTGELFF
CDR3 DNA: TGCGCCAGCAGTACCGCCCGGCTAGCGGATAACACCGGGGAGCTGTTTTTT